This TCR beta chain was found in a study of cytomegalovirus exposure and HLA in healthy donors. General study points: Many donors shared some public TCRs, even though most TCR sequences were rare. Within an earlier analysis, most TCR beta V segments proved productive either about 90% or about 30% of the time.

Per germline, CDR1 SGHNT and CDR2 YENEEA. CDR3 size: 14 residues. The PCR ran on 60 Vbeta and 13 Jbeta primers. Here immunoSEQ multiplex PCR was the method, and the copy in TCRdb shows in-frame clones only, minus some. The sample lists more than 95,000 clones, around three quarters seen once, with around 13% in the top ten. As concerns this clone: The antigen is not known. Compared with germline, one end of the junction differs, possibly owing to a read error.

The TCR comes from a woman aged 40 to 50 in good health and CMV-seropositive. The chain carries TRBV11-3 and TRBJ1-1, with a tentative D call TRBD1 (6 bases). Sequencing input: PBMCs. The chain's CDR3 is CASSLEGGNTEAFF. DNA of the CDR3: TGTGCCAGCAGCCTAGAGGGGGGGAACACTGAAGCTTTCTTT.